This entry lists 21 T cell receptor beta chains sequenced from one sample in a study of blood T cell repertoires in COVID-19. Sequencing was performed with immunoSEQ multiplex PCR; in TCRdb, only in-frame clones are kept and a portion is missing. The sample lists 280,000 or so clones; 70% to 90% were seen once. Sequencing was done on a sample of peripheral blood. All receptors derive from a woman aged 55-69 years with acute or convalescent COVID-19.

This rearrangement joins TRBV19 to TRBJ1-1; tentatively, D is TRBD1 (5 bases). This CDR3 comprises 13 residues. The germline gives CDR1 LNHDA, CDR2 SQIVND (reference sequence). V lost 5 bases, J lost 2 bases, and 9 bases lay in between. The CDR3 reads CASSRGLNTEAFF. DNA of the CDR3: TGTGCCAGTAGTCGGGGGTTAAACACTGAAGCTTTCTTT.

The gene calls are TRBV9 and TRBJ1-3; D may be TRBD1 (6 bases). Trimming pared 0 bases from V and 3 bases from J, leaving 19 bases between. CDR3 length: 18 amino acids. Germline assignment: CDR1 SGDLS and CDR2 YYNGEE. CDR3 amino acids: CASSVGGQQSSFGNTIYF. The CDR3, as DNA: TGTGCCAGCAGCGTAGGCGGACAGCAGAGTTCATTTGGAAACACCATATATTTT.

This clone showed up just once. This chain joins TRBV12-3 or TRBV12-4 and TRBJ1-1, with D unresolved. This CDR3 comprises 12 residues. Trimming shortened V by 6 bases and J by 11 bases, and 16 bases separated the two germline ends. Here the CDR3 DNA reads TGTGCCAGCAGCCCGGGATCCTTAGGGGCTTTCTTT. It translates to CASSPGSLGAFF.

This chain connects TRBV5-1 to TRBJ2-5; 12 bases line up with TRBD2. The CDR3 length is 18 residues. CDR1 and CDR2 (germline): SGHRS, YFSETQ. V shed 1 base and J 5 bases; nucleotides not matched to a gene: 12. CDR3 bases: TGCGCCAGCAGCTTGTGGGAGACTAGCGGGAGCCCCCAGGAGACCCAGTACTTC. Translated, it gives CASSLWETSGSPQETQYF.

The gene calls are TRBV3-1 (or the pseudogene TRBV3-2) and TRBJ2-7; 12 nucleotides match TRBD2. This CDR3 region has 15 residues. CDR1 and CDR2 from the germline V gene are LGHDT and YNNKEL (reference sequence). V dropped 4 bases and J dropped 7; count of bases not matched to a gene: 8. The CDR3 DNA sequence: TGTGCCAGCAGCCGATTGACTAGCGGGAGCTTAGAGCAGTACTTC. Amino acid sequence: CASSRLTSGSLEQYF.

This clone was counted a few times. The chain employs TRBV12-3 or TRBV12-4 and TRBJ2-7, with 9 bases fitting TRBD2. The V gene end was trimmed by 8 bases and the J gene end by 2 bases; junction bases not matched to a gene: 4. This CDR3 contains 13 residues. The CDR3 loop is CASRASGTYEQYF. The CDR3 nucleotides are TGTGCCAGCCGCGCTAGCGGGACCTACGAGCAGTACTTC.

The chain links TRBV18 to TRBJ1-1; 9 bases line up with TRBD1. The ends lost 2 bases at V and 1 base at J; junction bases unmatched: 5. In germline, CDR1 is KGHSH, CDR2 LQKENI. This CDR3 region has 16 residues. This CDR3 reads CASSPGQGKANTEAFF. The DNA of the CDR3 is TGTGCCAGCTCACCAGGACAGGGGAAAGCGAACACTGAAGCTTTCTTT.

This sequence joins TRBV11-3 and TRBJ2-7; TRBD1 aligns across 8 bases. This CDR3 has 14 amino acids. After removal of 4 bases from V and 2 bases from J, the junction contained 4 bases not matched to a gene. From germline, CDR1 is SGHNT and CDR2 YENEEA. CDR3 sequence (DNA): TGTGCCAGCAGCTCCTCGGACAGGGCCTACGAGCAGTACTTC. Protein sequence: CASSSSDRAYEQYF.

The rearrangement links TRBV7-6 to TRBJ1-1; the D gene is possibly TRBD1 (6 bases). CDR1 and CDR2 from the germline V gene are SGHVS and FNYEAQ. CDR3 length: 15 residues. V shed 1 base and J shed 4 bases, with 13 bases lying between them. CDR3 amino acids: CASSLGSGVSTEAFF. CDR3 sequence (DNA): TGTGCCAGCAGCTTAGGTTCAGGGGTAAGCACTGAAGCTTTCTTT. Using reference TRBV7-6 and TRBJ1-1 for the parts outside the CDR3, the full variable domain is GAGVSQSPRYKVTKRGQDVALRCDPISGHVSLYWYRQALGQGPEFLTYFNYEAQQDKSGLPNDRFSAERPEGSISTLTIQRTEQRDSAMYRCASSLGSGVSTEAFFGQGTRLTVV.

The gene calls are TRBV12-3 or TRBV12-4 and TRBJ2-3; D may be TRBD2 (5 bases). Trimming removed 8 bases at V and 1 base at J, with 7 bases between. This CDR3 is built from 12 residues. This CDR3 is CASDGGTDTQYF. The CDR3 coding sequence is TGTGCCAGCGACGGGGGCACAGATACGCAGTATTTT.

The chain recombines TRBV28 with TRBJ2-5, with 7 bases that match TRBD1. The CDR3 is 17 residues long. The germline V gene encodes CDR1 MDHEN and CDR2 SYDVKM. V was pared by 8 bases and J by 5 bases, with 20 bases of the junction left unmatched. The DNA of the CDR3 is TGTGCCAGCTCTAGTATCCCCGGGACAGTGCCCTTGGAGACCCAGTACTTC. Translating gives CASSSIPGTVPLETQYF. The full variable domain, rest sourced from reference TRBV28 and TRBJ2-5, is DVKVTQSSRYLVKRTGEKVFLECVQDMDHENMFWYRQDPGLGLRLIYFSYDVKMKEKGDIPEGYSVSREKKERFSLILESASTNQTSMYLCASSSIPGTVPLETQYFGPGTRLLVL.

The V call is TRBV9, the J call TRBJ1-2, with 7 bases identical to TRBD1. The CDR3 contains 15 residues. V was pared by 0 bases and J by 10 bases, with 12 bases of the junction left unmatched. The V gene's germline CDR1 is SGDLS and CDR2 YYNGEE. Here the CDR3 DNA reads TGTGCCAGCAGCGTAGTAGGAGGGGGCGGAGGTGACTACACCTTC. Protein: CASSVVGGGGGDYTF.

The table lists this clone with a few counts. The V call is TRBV7-9, the J call TRBJ2-1; 11 bases fit TRBD2. In germline, CDR1 is SEHNR, CDR2 FQNEAQ (reference sequence). The CDR3 totals 15 residues. V gave up 5 bases and J gave up 6 bases; unmatched junction bases: 6. The CDR3 region is CASSLGLAEGNEQFF. The CDR3 coding sequence is TGTGCCAGCAGCCTGGGACTAGCGGAGGGCAATGAGCAGTTCTTC.

This chain connects TRBV3-1 (or the pseudogene TRBV3-2) to TRBJ2-1; no clear D gene. CDR1 is LGHDT and CDR2 is YNNKEL in the germline V gene (reference sequence). V dropped 6 bases and J dropped 7 bases, with 7 bases sitting between them. The CDR3 contains 11 residues. CDR3 residues: CASRTRNEQFF. The CDR3 coding sequence is TGTGCCAGCAGGACCAGGAATGAGCAGTTCTTC.

The chain has TRBV2 and TRBJ1-3; no reliable D call. The CDR3 contains 14 residues. Germline loops: CDR1 SNHLY, CDR2 FYNNEI. V was cut by 6 bases and J by 2 bases, with 11 bases left in between. CDR3 sequence: CASRRGWTGNTIYF. In DNA form, the CDR3 reads TGTGCCAGCAGGAGAGGGTGGACTGGAAACACCATATATTTT.

The chain recombines TRBV11-2 with TRBJ2-1; 15 bases are a match to TRBD2. The CDR3 has 17 amino acids. Trimming cost V 1 base and J 7 bases; bases outside gene matches: 5. Germline CDR1 reads SGHAT; CDR2 reads FQNNGV. The CDR3, as DNA: TGTGCCAGCAGCTTAGTACCGGGACTAGCGGGGGGAAATGAGCAGTTCTTC. This encodes CASSLVPGLAGGNEQFF.

V is TRBV28 and J is TRBJ1-2, with D possibly being TRBD1 (5 bases). Germline V CDR1 and CDR2: MDHEN, SYDVKM. V dropped 7 bases and J dropped 8 bases, with 23 bases sitting between them. There are 15 residues in the CDR3. Here the CDR3 reads CASTHNRGSLAGYTF. For the CDR3, the DNA is TGTGCCAGCACCCATAATAGGGGCTCATTGGCGGGCTACACCTTC.

The sample holds one count of this clone. The chain joins TRBV6-5 to TRBJ1-6; TRBD1 agrees at 9 bases. CDR3 length: 14 residues. Germline CDR1 MNHEY, CDR2 SVGAGI. With 7 bases clipped from V and 9 bases from J, the junction kept 7 bases outside the gene matches. The CDR3 loop is CASTRDRATSPLHF. The DNA for the CDR3 is TGTGCCAGCACCCGGGACAGGGCTACTTCACCCCTCCACTTT.

This clone was found once. Germline is not matched at one junction end, which may reflect a read error. This chain uses TRBV6-1 with TRBJ2-1; 9 bases fit TRBD2. Germline-derived CDR1 and CDR2 are MNHNS and SASEGT. The length of the CDR3 is 15 residues. The CDR3 is CASTEGPSGAPEQFF. Here the CDR3 DNA reads TGTGCCAGCACTGAAGGGCCTAGCGGGGCCCCGGAGCAGTTCTTC.

The rearrangement joins TRBV6-2 or TRBV6-3 to TRBJ2-7; 9 bases match TRBD2. The CDR3 is 16 residues long. Germline CDR1 MNHEY, CDR2 SVGEGT. V trimming: 4 bases; J trimming: 2 bases; junction bases outside the gene matches: 9. CDR3 sequence reads: CASSWAGGPRTYEQYF. For the CDR3, the DNA is TGTGCCAGCAGTTGGGCGGGAGGGCCTAGGACCTACGAGCAGTACTTC.

A few counts support this clone. This sequence joins TRBV2 and TRBJ2-7; 9 bases match TRBD1. Per germline, CDR1 SNHLY and CDR2 FYNNEI. The CDR3 spans 12 residues. The ends lost 8 bases at V and 3 bases at J; junction bases unmatched: 2. The chain's CDR3 is CASAGQGYEQYF. For the CDR3, the DNA is TGTGCCAGCGCGGGACAGGGCTACGAGCAGTACTTC.